A single sample is the source of the 19 T cell receptor beta chains below, sequenced in a study of PD-1 blockade in mismatch repair-deficient tumors. TCRdb keeps only in-frame clones here, not all; method: immunoSEQ multiplex PCR. The sample has under 50,000 clones; 77% are singletons. Sample: PBMCs, taken before pembrolizumab treatment. Receptors were obtained from an adult with mismatch repair-deficient cancer.

This chain uses TRBV18 with TRBJ2-1; D call uncertain. The CDR3 has 14 amino acids. Deletions cut 4 bases from V and 0 bases from J, with 7 bases between. Germline CDR1 is KGHSH and CDR2 is LQKENI. CDR3 protein: CASSRAGSYNEQFF. The CDR3 DNA is TGTGCCAGCTCACGAGCCGGCTCCTACAATGAGCAGTTCTTC.

The chain couples TRBV4-1 to TRBJ2-1, with unresolved D. This CDR3 contains 13 residues. Trimming took 5 bases from V and 0 from J, leaving 5 bases between them. Germline CDR1 and CDR2: MGHRA and YSYEKL. In DNA form, the CDR3 reads TGCGCCAGCAGCGCGAGCTCCTACAATGAGCAGTTCTTC. Translating gives CASSASSYNEQFF.

A few counts support this clone. The chain carries TRBV29-1 and TRBJ2-3; 8 positions match TRBD2. The CDR3 length is 14 residues. Losses at the gene ends were 4 bases for V and 3 bases for J; bases not matched to a gene: 6. Germline V CDR1 and CDR2: SQVTM, ANQGSEA. The CDR3 DNA is TGCAGCGTTGTACCAGCGGGAGTGACAGATACGCAGTATTTT. Translation gives CSVVPAGVTDTQYF.

This clone was counted a few times. The chain employs TRBV11-3 and TRBJ2-7; TRBD2 might be the D (5 bases). There are 14 residues in the CDR3. V was trimmed by 5 bases and J by 7 bases, leaving 18 bases between them. CDR1 and CDR2 from the germline V gene are SGHNT and YENEEA. The CDR3 here is CASSRSRGTGEQYF. The CDR3 DNA follows: TGTGCCAGCAGCCGGTCTCGGGGAACGGGGGAGCAGTACTTC.

The rearrangement links TRBV27 to TRBJ2-2, with 16 positions matching TRBD2. J was trimmed by 1 base and V by 6 bases; bases with no gene match: 2. In germline, CDR1 is MNHEY, CDR2 SMNVEV (reference sequence). CDR3 length equals 17 residues. CDR3 in DNA: TGTGCCAGCAGGGGACTAGCGGGAGGGCGGAACACCGGGGAGCTGTTTTTT. Translated, it gives CASRGLAGGRNTGELFF.

This clone was recorded once. This chain uses TRBV19 with TRBJ2-1, with a tentative D call TRBD1 (7 bases). V was shortened by 7 bases and J by 3 bases, with 16 bases between the two germline ends. Germline values: CDR1 LNHDA, CDR2 SQIVND (reference sequence). CDR3 length: 15 amino acids. This CDR3 is CASMSQGGIYNEQFF. The CDR3 DNA is TGTGCCAGTATGAGTCAGGGGGGAATCTACAATGAGCAGTTCTTC.

This rearrangement joins TRBV5-8 to TRBJ1-3, with 8 bases fitting TRBD1. Germline V gene sequence: CDR1 SGHTS, CDR2 YDEGEE. This CDR3 is 16 amino acids long. Trimming removed 2 bases from V and 0 bases from J; junction bases left unmatched: 4. The DNA for the CDR3 is TGTGCCAGCAGCTTTGGGACAGGCTACTCTGGAAACACCATATATTTT. Translating it yields CASSFGTGYSGNTIYF.

The chain recombines TRBV7-9 with TRBJ2-7; possibly TRBD2 for D (6 bases). V gave up 6 bases and J gave up 0 bases, with 18 bases separating them. CDR1 is SEHNR, CDR2 FQNEAQ, per germline (reference sequence). CDR3 length: 16 amino acids. The CDR3 reads CASSSGSGKNSYEQYF. The DNA for the CDR3 is TGTGCCAGCAGTTCGGGTAGCGGAAAGAACTCCTACGAGCAGTACTTC.

J is TRBJ1-1 and V is TRBV28; the D gene is possibly TRBD1 (6 bases). CDR1 is MDHEN, CDR2 SYDVKM, per germline. V was cut by 5 bases and J by 4 bases, with 14 bases left in between. The CDR3 has 14 residues. CDR3 sequence (DNA): TGTGCCAGCAGTACAACAGGGATGGGCACTGAAGCTTTCTTT. This sequence encodes CASSTTGMGTEAFF.

In this sample, this clone turned up once. CDR3 region: CSVEGLAGLGYEQYF. Here the CDR3 DNA reads TGCAGCGTTGAGGGACTAGCGGGATTAGGGTACGAGCAGTACTTC. This chain connects TRBV29-1 to TRBJ2-7, with TRBD2 identical over 13 bases. Trimming took 3 bases from V and 4 from J; bases not matched to a gene: 6. Germline CDR1 SQVTM, CDR2 ANQGSEA. CDR3 size: 15 residues.

Written as DNA, the CDR3 is TGTGCCAGCAGTGATCAAACATCGGGTTATGGAGATACGCAGTATTTT. It codes for CASSDQTSGYGDTQYF. This rearrangement joins TRBV25-1 to TRBJ2-3; D not resolved. The V and J ends lost 3 bases and 5 bases respectively, with 18 bases between them. CDR3 size: 16 residues. Germline CDR1 is MGHDK and CDR2 is SYGVNS.

The J gene is TRBJ2-3, the V gene TRBV10-3, with 7 bases matching TRBD2. There are 18 residues in the CDR3. V gave up 4 bases and J gave up 0 bases; unmatched junction bases: 13. Germline CDR1 is ENHRY and CDR2 is SYGVKD. The CDR3 DNA sequence: TGTGCCATCAGTGGGTCCCCCTTAGCGGGCCCGAGCACAGATACGCAGTATTTT. Its protein is CAISGSPLAGPSTDTQYF.

V and J are TRBV6-6 and TRBJ2-7; either TRBD1 or TRBD2 may supply D (5 bases each). The V end was cut by 5 bases, the J end by 0 bases, with 11 bases between. CDR1 and CDR2 from the germline V gene are MNHNY and SVGAGI (reference sequence). The CDR3 is 14 amino acids. The DNA for the CDR3 is TGTGCCAGCAGTCTCTCGGGACCCTCCTACGAGCAGTACTTC. This gives the protein CASSLSGPSYEQYF.

This clone has just one count. V usage is TRBV29-1 and J usage is TRBJ2-2, with D uncertain. The V and J ends lost 4 bases and 5 bases respectively, with 8 bases between them. The CDR3 contains 12 residues. Germline values: CDR1 SQVTM, CDR2 ANQGSEA. CDR3 loop: CSVVLGTGELFF. The CDR3 bases are TGCAGCGTTGTATTAGGTACCGGGGAGCTGTTTTTT.

The V and J genes are TRBV7-9 and TRBJ2-1, with 13 positions matching TRBD2. The CDR3 is 16 amino acids. Losses at the gene ends were 6 bases for V and 7 bases for J; bases not matched to a gene: 9. Germline V gene data show CDR1 as SEHNR and CDR2 as FQNEAQ (reference sequence). Here the CDR3 DNA reads TGTGCCAGCAGAAAAACTAGCGGGAGGGCCGAAAATGAGCAGTTCTTC. Protein product: CASRKTSGRAENEQFF.

This clone was seen only a few times. This rearrangement joins TRBV7-3 to TRBJ2-1, with 14 bases identical to TRBD2. This CDR3 is built from 15 residues. J gave up 10 bases and V 5 bases, and 7 bases lay outside the gene matches. Germline V gene data show CDR1 as SGHTA and CDR2 as FQGTGA. CDR3 residues: CASSAGLAGDREQFF. The CDR3 DNA reads TGTGCCAGCAGCGCGGGACTAGCGGGAGATAGAGAGCAGTTCTTC.

J is TRBJ2-7 and V is TRBV29-1; D perhaps matches TRBD1 (6 bases). This CDR3 comprises 12 residues. The V and J ends lost 1 base and 7 bases respectively, with 11 bases between them. Germline V lookup: CDR1 SQVTM, CDR2 ANQGSEA. CDR3 sequence (DNA): TGCAGCGTTGAAGGGACAGTTCGGGAGCAGTACTTC. Protein product: CSVEGTVREQYF.

V usage is TRBV6-5 and J usage is TRBJ2-7; unclear D gene. Germline CDR1 and CDR2: MNHEY and SVGAGI. This CDR3 contains 12 residues. The V end was cut by 11 bases, the J end by 1 base, with 12 bases between. The DNA of the CDR3 is TGTGCCTGCTGGACGGATTCCTACGAGCAGTACTTC. Amino acids: CACWTDSYEQYF.

This chain joins TRBV25-1 and TRBJ1-1; D is uncertain. CDR1 is MGHDK, CDR2 SYGVNS, per germline. V was cut by 6 bases and J by 0 bases, with 17 bases left in between. This CDR3 has 16 amino acids. CDR3 loop: CASRGPWATMNTEAFF. The CDR3 bases are TGTGCCAGCAGGGGCCCATGGGCAACTATGAACACTGAAGCTTTCTTT.